Each of the 14 T cell receptor beta chains below was sequenced from the same sample in a study of T cell responses to AZD1222 COVID-19 vaccine. Profiled with immunoSEQ multiplex PCR; TCRdb holds only in-frame clones, not every one. The sample lists about 150,000 clones; more than 90% were seen once. Specimen: peripheral blood, collected on day 0 of AZD1222 vaccination. The receptors here all came from an adult in good health.

This chain connects TRBV7-2 to TRBJ1-1, with a weak D call TRBD1 (5 bases). This CDR3 is 13 amino acids long. CDR1 and CDR2 from the germline V gene are SGHTA and FQGNSA. Between the trimmed V and J ends, which lost 2 bases and 4 bases, there was a span of 8 bases. The CDR3 spells CASSLSRATEAFF. The CDR3 DNA reads TGTGCCAGCAGCTTATCCAGGGCCACTGAAGCTTTCTTT. Filled out from reference TRBV7-2 and TRBJ1-1, the complete variable domain reads GAGVSQSPSNKVTEKGKDVELRCDPISGHTALYWYRQSLGQGLEFLIYFQGNSAPDKSGLPSDRFSAERTGGSVSTLTIQRTQQEDSAVYLCASSLSRATEAFFGQGTRLTVV.

The V call is TRBV4-3, the J call TRBJ2-6, with a possible D match to TRBD2 (5 bases). The V end was cut by 3 bases, the J end by 1 base, with 19 bases between. CDR3 length equals 19 residues. Germline V lookup: CDR1 LGHNA, CDR2 YSLEER. The CDR3 DNA follows: TGCGCCAGCAGCCAGGCCCGAGGGCAGACCTGGTCTGGGGCCAACGTCCTGACTTTC. This encodes CASSQARGQTWSGANVLTF.

V and J are TRBV11-2 and TRBJ2-7; D ambiguous. Germline V gene sequence: CDR1 SGHAT, CDR2 FQNNGV. The CDR3 is 15 amino acids. Trimming left V 1 base short and J 2 bases short, with 12 bases between. CDR3 loop: CASSLGPAETYEQYF. Here the CDR3 DNA reads TGTGCCAGCAGCTTAGGCCCGGCAGAGACCTACGAGCAGTACTTC.

The genes are TRBV7-9 and TRBJ1-5; 11 positions agree with TRBD1. The CDR3 extends over 16 amino acids. Germline trimming cut 4 bases from V and 5 bases from J; bases unmatched to any gene: 7. Germline assignment: CDR1 SEHNR and CDR2 FQNEAQ (reference sequence). The CDR3 is CASSSVDRGRDQPQHF. CDR3 bases: TGTGCCAGCAGCTCCGTGGACAGGGGGCGCGATCAGCCCCAGCATTTT. Complete variable domain (other parts from reference TRBV7-9 and TRBJ1-5): DTGVSQNPRHKITKRGQNVTFRCDPISEHNRLYWYRQTLGQGPEFLTYFQNEAQLEKSRLLSDRFSAERPKGSFSTLEIQRTEQGDSAMYLCASSSVDRGRDQPQHFGDGTRLSIL.

V usage is TRBV5-1 and J usage is TRBJ1-2; D not resolved. V was pared by 0 bases and J by 10 bases, with 13 bases between. The germline CDR1 and CDR2 sequences are SGHRS and YFSETQ. CDR3 length: 13 amino acids. The CDR3 DNA reads as TGCGCCAGCAGCTTGGAGGCCCGGACCCTCTACACCTTC. This translates into CASSLEARTLYTF.

With regard to this clone: The sample holds other DNA sequences that translate to the same CDR3. V is TRBV6-5 and J is TRBJ2-7; D is unclear. The V and J ends lost 6 bases and 4 bases respectively, with 7 bases between them. This CDR3 has 11 amino acids. Germline CDR1 and CDR2: MNHEY and SVGAGI. The CDR3 reads CASSSMYEQYF. CDR3 DNA: TGTGCCAGCAGCTCAATGTACGAGCAGTACTTC.

This clone was found a few times. The CDR3 loop reads CASSVRGGVLNEQYF. The CDR3 bases are TGCGCCAGCAGTGTCAGGGGCGGCGTTCTGAACGAGCAGTACTTC. The V call is TRBV4-1, the J call TRBJ2-7; possible D gene TRBD1, 6 bases. Trimming left V 6 bases short and J 5 bases short, with 20 bases between. The CDR3 totals 15 residues. Germline V gene data show CDR1 as MGHRA and CDR2 as YSYEKL.

The CDR3 DNA reads TGTGCCTCGACAGGAGCCTCTATGAACACTGAAGCTTTCTTT. Amino acids: CASTGASMNTEAFF. The rearrangement links TRBV30 to TRBJ1-1, with a tentative D call TRBD1 (6 bases). The CDR3 extends over 14 amino acids. CDR1 is GTSNPN, CDR2 SVGIG, per germline (reference sequence). Trimming left V 7 bases short and J 0 bases short, with 15 bases between.

The chain uses TRBV9 and TRBJ2-2, with TRBD1 matching 7 bases. The germline gives CDR1 SGDLS, CDR2 YYNGEE. Losses at the gene ends were 4 bases for V and 3 bases for J; bases not matched to a gene: 6. This CDR3 spans 15 amino acids. The CDR3 DNA sequence: TGTGCCAGCAGCCCCTGGGGGACAGACACCGGGGAGCTGTTTTTT. It codes for CASSPWGTDTGELFF.

The rearrangement links TRBV2 to TRBJ1-1; 10 bases match TRBD1. The CDR3 contains 17 residues. J gave up 4 bases and V 8 bases, and 16 bases lay outside the gene matches. Per the germline V gene, CDR1 is SNHLY and CDR2 is FYNNEI. The CDR3 sequence is CASYYTGTGEASTEAFF. In DNA, the CDR3 is TGTGCCAGCTATTACACCGGGACAGGGGAGGCGAGCACTGAAGCTTTCTTT.

This clone was counted between two and nine times. J is TRBJ1-1 and V is TRBV7-3; D gene ambiguous. The CDR3 consists of 14 residues. In germline, CDR1 is SGHTA, CDR2 FQGTGA. The V gene lost 3 bases and the J gene lost 1 base, with 9 bases spanning the gap. CDR3 DNA sequence: TGTGCCAGCAGCTTTGCTATGCAGAACACTGAAGCTTTCTTT. It specifies CASSFAMQNTEAFF.

V gene TRBV7-2 combines with J gene TRBJ1-2; D call uncertain. V was shortened by 0 bases and J by 4 bases, with 6 bases between the two germline ends. The germline V gene has CDR1 SGHTA and CDR2 FQGNSA. This CDR3 spans 13 amino acids. The CDR3 bases are TGTGCCAGCAGCTTAGCCCGTGTCTATGGCTACACCTTC. This translates into CASSLARVYGYTF.

The V and J genes are TRBV5-1 and TRBJ1-1; D is unclear. The CDR3 is 13 amino acids. V lost 5 bases and J lost 4, with 12 bases in between. Germline CDR1 reads SGHRS; CDR2 reads YFSETQ. CDR3 protein: CASSRLGGTEAFF. The DNA for the CDR3 is TGCGCCAGCAGTCGCCTAGGAGGCACTGAAGCTTTCTTT.

The chain employs TRBV4-1 and TRBJ2-3; the D is unclear. The CDR3 length is 14 residues. Deletions cut 2 bases from V and 2 bases from J, with 8 bases between. Germline V gene lookup returns CDR1 MGHRA and CDR2 YSYEKL. Written as DNA, the CDR3 is TGCGCCAGCAGCCAACCTACAGCCACAGATACGCAGTATTTT. This codes for CASSQPTATDTQYF.